In this sample, the clone carrying this T cell receptor beta chain turned up many times. These data are taken from a study of regulatory T cells in long-lasting Graves disease. Germline trimming cut 2 bases from V and 4 bases from J; bases unmatched to any gene: 7. The CDR3 runs to 15 residues. Time point indicated: newly diagnosed GD, antithyroid drugs for less than 3 months. PBMCs provided the RNA from which the TCR library was made. EDTA tubes were used for drawing 8 to 9 milliliters of peripheral blood. CDR3 regions were amplified by Arm-PCR using iRepertoire HTBI primers to build TCR beta libraries. TCRdb used MiXCR to reprocess the multiplex PCR reads, holding one entry per CDR3 protein. The repertoire consists of 530,000 or so distinct CDR3 sequences, with roughly 15% occurring once and the leading ten covering around 12%. These data also featured in a second study, about T cells in Graves' hyperthyroidism and ophthalmopathy. That report adds: Most thyroid clonotypes with frequency above 0.001 were detected in blood.

The gene calls are TRBV12-3 or TRBV12-4 and TRBJ2-5; TRBD1 agrees at 7 bases. The starting material was peripheral blood mononuclear cells (PBMCs), obtained at new diagnosis, from a patient treated with antithyroid drugs. The sequence was collected from a man aged 18 to 30 with Graves disease. CDR3 DNA sequence: TGTGCCAGCAGTTTACTATTGGACAGGAGAGAGACCCAGTACTTC. This codes for CASSLLLDRRETQYF.